This entry lists 32 T cell receptor beta chains sequenced from one sample in a study of shared clonotypes between healthy human individuals. Measured with immunoSEQ multiplex PCR; TCRdb has only the in-frame clones, and not every one. This sample has about 470,000 clones, with 75% to 85% found just once. Sequenced sample: PBMCs. The receptor set was obtained from a woman in her 40s in good health. Some clones in this sample may be carry-over from other donors' samples.

This clone was detected only once. The chain recombines TRBV2 with TRBJ2-7; 7 positions agree with TRBD1. This CDR3 has 14 amino acids. The V and J ends lost 3 bases and 2 bases, in that order; junction bases with no gene match: 4. Germline V gene lookup returns CDR1 SNHLY and CDR2 FYNNEI. The CDR3 protein is CASSEGQGAYEQYF. The CDR3 nucleotides are TGTGCCAGCAGTGAGGGGCAGGGGGCCTACGAGCAGTACTTC.

This clone showed up many times. The rearrangement uses TRBV30 and TRBJ2-3; D remains ambiguous. Trimming shortened V by 2 bases and J by 2 bases, and 5 bases separated the two germline ends. Germline loops: CDR1 GTSNPN, CDR2 SVGIG (reference sequence). The CDR3 covers 12 residues. CDR3 loop: CAWSSTTDTQYF. Written as DNA, the CDR3 is TGTGCCTGGAGTAGCACCACAGATACGCAGTATTTT.

Comment on this clone: This CDR3 is also generated by other DNA sequences in the sample. The CDR3 sequence: CASRNNYEQYF. DNA of the CDR3: TGTGCCAGCAGGAATAACTACGAGCAGTACTTC. The V gene is TRBV2, the J gene TRBJ2-7; D is ambiguous. This CDR3 contains 11 residues. V was trimmed by 6 bases and J by 3 bases, leaving 6 bases between them. Germline V gene data show CDR1 as SNHLY and CDR2 as FYNNEI. Looking up the rest from reference TRBV2 and TRBJ2-7 gives the full variable domain: EPEVTQTPSHQVTQMGQEVILRCVPISNHLYFYWYRQILGQKVEFLVSFYNNEISEKSEIFDDQFSVERPDGSNFTLKIRSTKLEDSAMYFCASRNNYEQYFGPGTRLTVT.

The chain carries TRBV28 and TRBJ2-7; 9 bases fit TRBD2. CDR1 is MDHEN and CDR2 is SYDVKM in the germline V gene. The CDR3 spans 15 residues. Germline trimming cut 2 bases from V and 2 bases from J; bases unmatched to any gene: 4. CDR3 in amino acids: CASSLPAGGPYEQYF. The CDR3 DNA is TGTGCCAGCAGTTTACCGGCGGGAGGGCCCTACGAGCAGTACTTC.

This clone has more than one count but fewer than ten. The rearrangement uses TRBV27 and TRBJ1-1, with D unresolved. Germline CDR1 MNHEY, CDR2 SMNVEV (reference sequence). The V and J ends lost 6 bases and 0 bases respectively, with 11 bases between them. This CDR3 has 14 residues. The CDR3 loop is CASRLRNLNTEAFF. CDR3 DNA: TGTGCCAGCAGGTTGAGGAATCTGAACACTGAAGCTTTCTTT.

V gene TRBV10-3 combines with J gene TRBJ2-3, with 7 bases that match TRBD1. The CDR3 sequence is 13 residues long. V gave up 2 bases and J gave up 10 bases; unmatched junction bases: 6. The germline V gene has CDR1 ENHRY and CDR2 SYGVKD. Written as DNA, the CDR3 is TGTGCCATCAGTGAGGGACAGGAAGGCGCGCAGTATTTT. Translation gives CAISEGQEGAQYF.

The chain uses TRBV4-3 and TRBJ2-6; D may be TRBD1 (6 bases). The CDR3 has 18 residues. Deletions cut 2 bases from V and 1 base from J, with 15 bases between. Germline CDR1 and CDR2: LGHNA and YSLEER. CDR3 region: CASSQPGHGGSGANVLTF. DNA for the CDR3: TGCGCCAGCAGCCAACCGGGACACGGTGGTTCTGGGGCCAACGTCCTGACTTTC.

DNA of the CDR3: TGTGCCAGCAGTAGGCTAGCGGAGTACAATGAGCAGTTCTTC. Amino acids: CASSRLAEYNEQFF. The gene calls are TRBV28 and TRBJ2-1, with TRBD2 matching over 7 bases. In germline, CDR1 is MDHEN, CDR2 SYDVKM. This CDR3 comprises 14 residues. V was pared by 5 bases and J by 4 bases, with 5 bases of the junction left unmatched.

This chain connects TRBV5-1 to TRBJ2-1; 10 positions match TRBD2. The germline V gene encodes CDR1 SGHRS and CDR2 YFSETQ. The V segment lost 1 base and the J segment 8 bases; nucleotides outside the gene matches: 9. CDR3 length equals 16 residues. The CDR3 region has the DNA TGCGCCAGCAGCTTGCCACTAGCGGGAAGCGTAGATGAGCAGTTCTTC. Encoded protein: CASSLPLAGSVDEQFF.

The chain links TRBV7-3 to TRBJ2-1, with D unresolved. V lost 2 bases, J lost 5 bases, and 7 bases lay in between. The CDR3 length is 13 residues. Germline values: CDR1 SGHTA, CDR2 FQGTGA. The DNA for the CDR3 is TGTGCCAGCAGCTTAGGTCCCAACAATGAGCAGTTCTTC. This gives the protein CASSLGPNNEQFF. The variable domain in full, completed from reference TRBV7-3 and TRBJ2-1, reads GAGVSQTPSNKVTEKGKYVELRCDPISGHTALYWYRQSLGQGPEFLIYFQGTGAADDSGLPNDRFFAVRPEGSVSTLKIQRTERGDSAVYLCASSLGPNNEQFFGPGTRLTVL.

This clone appeared a single time. The chain has TRBV28 and TRBJ2-6; TRBD1 matches at 11 bases. The V and J ends lost 5 bases and 0 bases, in that order; junction bases with no gene match: 9. The V gene's germline CDR1 is MDHEN and CDR2 SYDVKM. The CDR3 totals 19 residues. The CDR3 region is CASSPLGQGALSGANVLTF. In DNA form, the CDR3 reads TGTGCCAGCAGTCCGCTAGGACAGGGGGCCCTCTCTGGGGCCAACGTCCTGACTTTC.

V and J are TRBV9 and TRBJ1-1; weak D call: TRBD1 (6 bases). Germline CDR1 and CDR2: SGDLS and YYNGEE. The CDR3 spans 17 residues. Trimming took 0 bases from V and 2 from J, leaving 17 bases between them. CDR3 amino acids: CASSVEPGTPSNTEAFF. CDR3 nucleotides: TGTGCCAGCAGCGTAGAGCCCGGGACACCCTCCAACACTGAAGCTTTCTTT.

This clone was counted ten times or more. The chain has TRBV9 and TRBJ2-5; no reliable D call. From germline, CDR1 is SGDLS and CDR2 YYNGEE. Between the trimmed V and J ends, which lost 0 bases and 2 bases, there was a span of 11 bases. The CDR3 is 15 residues long. The CDR3 reads CASSVGGRRQETQYF. The CDR3 DNA reads TGTGCCAGCAGCGTAGGCGGTCGCAGGCAAGAGACCCAGTACTTC.

This chain links TRBV7-6 with TRBJ2-7; TRBD1 aligns across 9 bases. This CDR3 contains 14 residues. Trimming cost V 5 bases and J 4 bases; bases outside gene matches: 6. Germline loops: CDR1 SGHVS, CDR2 FNYEAQ. Here the CDR3 DNA reads TGTGCCAGCAGCCTAGGACAGGGGTTATACGAGCAGTACTTC. Its translation is CASSLGQGLYEQYF.

The V and J genes are TRBV7-8 and TRBJ1-1; the D gene is possibly TRBD1 (5 bases). The V and J ends lost 1 base and 5 bases respectively, with 17 bases between them. Germline-derived CDR1 and CDR2 are SGHVS and FQNEAQ. This CDR3 has 16 amino acids. The CDR3 region has the DNA TGTGCCAGCAGCTTAGTAGGTGGGGCTCGGGATACTGAAGCTTTCTTT. Protein: CASSLVGGARDTEAFF.

The CDR3 spells CASSAPFEQYF. Written as DNA, the CDR3 is TGTGCCAGCTCAGCGCCTTTCGAGCAGTACTTC. The chain has TRBV18 and TRBJ2-7; D remains ambiguous. The CDR3 consists of 11 residues. Germline V gene sequence: CDR1 KGHSH, CDR2 LQKENI. Trimming took 5 bases from V and 6 from J, leaving 8 bases between them.

V is TRBV7-2 and J is TRBJ2-7; TRBD1 aligns across 9 bases. In germline, CDR1 is SGHTA, CDR2 FQGNSA. The CDR3 contains 16 residues. V gave up 1 base and J gave up 2 bases; unmatched junction bases: 6. CDR3 residues: CASSLGRTGAPYEQYF. In DNA form, the CDR3 reads TGTGCCAGCAGCTTAGGTAGGACAGGGGCACCCTACGAGCAGTACTTC.

V and J are TRBV27 and TRBJ2-5; D gene ambiguous. This CDR3 is 14 amino acids long. The germline CDR1 and CDR2 sequences are MNHEY and SMNVEV (reference sequence). V was trimmed by 1 base and J by 2 bases, leaving 8 bases between them. CDR3 protein: CASSLWQNQETQYF. CDR3 DNA sequence: TGTGCCAGCAGTTTATGGCAGAATCAAGAGACCCAGTACTTC.

This clone was seen more than once but under ten times. Other DNA sequences in the same sample also yield this CDR3. This chain connects TRBV7-9 to TRBJ2-2; D may be TRBD1 (5 bases). Trimming left V 2 bases short and J 3 bases short, with 10 bases between. The length of the CDR3 is 15 residues. Per germline, CDR1 SEHNR and CDR2 FQNEAQ (reference sequence). The CDR3 nucleotides read TGTGCCAGCAGCTTATCAGGGCGGTACACCGGGGAGCTGTTTTTT. Translation gives CASSLSGRYTGELFF.

The V and J genes are TRBV7-6 and TRBJ1-6; D gene unclear. Germline lookup yields CDR1 SGHVS and CDR2 FNYEAQ. Trimming stripped 0 bases from V and 6 bases from J, with 3 bases between. The length of the CDR3 is 13 residues. The CDR3 spells CASSLASNSPLHF. DNA for the CDR3: TGTGCCAGCAGCTTAGCATCTAATTCACCCCTCCACTTT. The whole variable domain, remainder taken from reference TRBV7-6 and TRBJ1-6, is GAGVSQSPRYKVTKRGQDVALRCDPISGHVSLYWYRQALGQGPEFLTYFNYEAQQDKSGLPNDRFSAERPEGSISTLTIQRTEQRDSAMYRCASSLASNSPLHFGNGTRLTVT.

This chain joins TRBV28 and TRBJ2-7; 8 positions match TRBD1. V shed 6 bases, J shed 1 base, and the junction held 8 bases outside the gene matches. CDR3 length: 15 amino acids. CDR1 MDHEN and CDR2 SYDVKM come from the germline V gene. The CDR3, as DNA: TGTGCCAGCAGAACGACAGGGGTTTGGTCCTACGAGCAGTACTTC. Residues: CASRTTGVWSYEQYF.

This clone was seen only once. Other DNA sequences within the sample encode an identical CDR3. This chain connects TRBV9 to TRBJ2-3; 11 bases match TRBD2. Germline V gene lookup returns CDR1 SGDLS and CDR2 YYNGEE. Losses at the gene ends were 0 bases for V and 1 base for J; bases not matched to a gene: 4. CDR3 length: 17 amino acids. The CDR3 DNA reads TGTGCCAGCAGCGTAGGAGTAGCGGGAGGGGGCACAGATACGCAGTATTTT. Residues: CASSVGVAGGGTDTQYF.

The chain couples TRBV19 to TRBJ2-3; tentative D call: TRBD2 (5 bases). The CDR3 sequence is 16 residues long. With 2 bases removed from V and 0 bases from J, the gap between germline ends came to 12 bases. Germline-derived CDR1 and CDR2 are LNHDA and SQIVND (reference sequence). The CDR3 protein is CASSIPGGPSTDTQYF. The CDR3, as DNA: TGTGCCAGTAGTATACCTGGCGGGCCTAGCACAGATACGCAGTATTTT.

There are a few counts of this clone. The J gene is TRBJ2-1, the V gene TRBV7-3, with TRBD2 matching 9 bases. Germline lookup yields CDR1 SGHTA and CDR2 FQGTGA. The ends lost 3 bases at V and 9 bases at J; junction bases unmatched: 9. The length of the CDR3 is 15 residues. The CDR3 sequence is CASSFSGRGLGEQFF. The CDR3 DNA reads as TGTGCCAGCAGCTTTAGCGGGAGAGGACTGGGTGAGCAGTTCTTC.

The chain is built from TRBV7-9 and TRBJ2-6, with D maybe TRBD2 (6 bases). This CDR3 has 16 amino acids. V was pared by 5 bases and J by 4 bases, with 15 bases between. The germline V gene encodes CDR1 SEHNR and CDR2 FQNEAQ (reference sequence). Here the CDR3 DNA reads TGTGCCAGCAGCCCTCGCCGGGGGTCCGGGGCCAACGTCCTGACTTTC. This sequence encodes CASSPRRGSGANVLTF. The full variable domain, completed using reference TRBV7-9 and TRBJ2-6, is DTGVSQNPRHKITKRGQNVTFRCDPISEHNRLYWYRQTLGQGPEFLTYFQNEAQLEKSRLLSDRFSAERPKGSFSTLEIQRTEQGDSAMYLCASSPRRGSGANVLTFGAGSRLTVL.

V gene TRBV5-1 combines with J gene TRBJ2-7; no clear D gene. V gave up 0 bases and J gave up 6 bases, with 13 bases separating them. The CDR3 covers 14 residues. Per germline, CDR1 SGHRS and CDR2 YFSETQ. DNA for the CDR3: TGCGCCAGCAGCTTGGGTCCCGGGCTCCTCGAGCAGTACTTC. It yields the protein CASSLGPGLLEQYF.

The chain recombines TRBV7-8 with TRBJ2-1; D is unclear. V was trimmed by 2 bases and J by 1 base, leaving 12 bases between them. Germline assignment: CDR1 SGHVS and CDR2 FQNEAQ. The CDR3 totals 16 residues. CDR3 DNA sequence: TGTGCCAGCAGCTTAATCGCAGCGACGTCCTACAATGAGCAGTTCTTC. Residues: CASSLIAATSYNEQFF.

The sample holds a few counts of this clone. The chain uses TRBV6-1 and TRBJ2-2; D might be TRBD2 (5 bases). With 6 bases removed from V and 9 bases from J, the gap between germline ends came to 11 bases. CDR1 and CDR2 (germline): MNHNS, SASEGT. The CDR3 has 12 amino acids. CDR3 residues: CASRGWERELFF. CDR3 bases: TGTGCCAGCAGGGGGTGGGAGAGGGAGCTGTTTTTT.

The V call is TRBV9, the J call TRBJ2-4; 7 bases are a match to TRBD1. The V and J ends lost 0 bases and 0 bases, in that order; junction bases with no gene match: 6. Germline CDR1 reads SGDLS; CDR2 reads YYNGEE. The length of the CDR3 is 17 residues. The CDR3: CASSVGRGMLAKNIQYF. CDR3 in DNA: TGTGCCAGCAGCGTAGGCAGGGGGATGCTAGCCAAAAACATTCAGTACTTC.

The chain combines TRBV7-2 with TRBJ1-1; no clear D. The CDR3 totals 17 residues. V dropped 2 bases and J dropped 1 base, with 17 bases sitting between them. CDR1 is SGHTA and CDR2 is FQGNSA in the germline V gene. Here the CDR3 DNA reads TGTGCCAGCAGCTTAACCCTCATCGTAAAGGGGAACACTGAAGCTTTCTTT. It encodes CASSLTLIVKGNTEAFF.

The chain joins TRBV4-2 to TRBJ2-1; no firm D call. The germline V gene encodes CDR1 LGHNA and CDR2 YNFKEQ. The V end lost 3 bases, the J end lost 10 bases, and 10 bases lay between the germline ends. The CDR3 runs to 12 residues. CDR3 sequence (DNA): TGTGCCAGCAGCCAGGGCCCCAGGGAGCAGTTCTTC. Protein sequence: CASSQGPREQFF.

This clone came up once. The chain links TRBV5-1 to TRBJ1-2, with D possibly being TRBD1 (5 bases). V lost 4 bases to trimming and J lost 4 bases, with 17 bases between them. This CDR3 region has 15 residues. Germline CDR1 reads SGHRS; CDR2 reads YFSETQ. The CDR3 sequence is CASSEHDRGVYGYTF. CDR3 bases: TGCGCCAGCAGCGAGCATGATAGGGGCGTCTATGGCTACACCTTC.